The rows below give T cell receptor beta chains drawn from one sample of a study of blood T cell repertoires in COVID-19. Produced via immunoSEQ multiplex PCR; TCRdb's table is partial and in-frame only. The data contain under 200,000 clones, roughly 89% of them singletons. The specimen was peripheral blood. The receptors originated from a woman in her sixties who had recovered from COVID-19. Both conserved end residues are part of each CDR3. A D gene is named only where the DNA matches it firmly. Expanded clones are given a class, and other clones once, few, many or no size at all.

NA,TRBJ2-3,TRBV28,NA,TGTGCCAGCAGTCCCCGGGGTCGGCGGGCCACAGATACGCAGTATTTT,CASSPRGRRATDTQYF
once,TRBJ2-1,TRBV29-1,NA,TGCAGCGTTCGGGGTCTTGGGCCAGAAAATGAGCAGTTCTTC,CSVRGLGPENEQFF
NA,TRBJ1-1,TRBV7-2,NA,TGTGCCAGCAGCTTGTACAGGAAAGGGGCTGAAGCTTTCTTT,CASSLYRKGAEAFF
NA,TRBJ1-6,TRBV6-5,TRBD1,TGTGCCAGCAGTTTCCGGGACAGGGACTCTGACCTCCACTTT,CASSFRDRDSDLHF
NA,TRBJ2-7,TRBV5-1,TRBD1,TGCGCCAGCAGCTTGATGGGACAGGGAAGCTCCTACGAGCAGTACTTC,CASSLMGQGSSYEQYF
once,TRBJ2-7,TRBV5-4,NA,TGTGCCAGCAGCCTCTATTCTAAGCACGAGCAGTACTTC,CASSLYSKHEQYF
once,TRBJ2-1,TRBV6-5,TRBD2,TGTGCCAGCAGATCGGGACTAGCGGGAAGGGATGAGCAGTTCTTC,CASRSGLAGRDEQFF
NA,TRBJ2-7,TRBV7-9,NA,TGTGCCAGCAGCCCATATTTGGGAGGAGTTCTGGGGGAGCAGTACTTC,CASSPYLGGVLGEQYF
few,TRBJ1-5,TRBV15,NA,TGTGCCACCAGCAGAGATCAGGATAGCAATCAGCCCCAGCATTTT,CATSRDQDSNQPQHF
NA,TRBJ1-5,TRBV6-1,NA,TGTGCCAGCAGTGAGTCGGAGGGATGGGGTCAGCCCCAGCATTTT,CASSESEGWGQPQHF
NA,TRBJ1-2,TRBV6-5,TRBD1,TGTGCCAGCAGTCGCGGGACAGGGGATGGCTACACCTTC,CASSRGTGDGYTF
once,TRBJ1-2,TRBV28,TRBD1,TGTGCCAGCAACAAAGCCCGGGACAGGGATGGGGGCTACACCTTC,CASNKARDRDGGYTF
NA,TRBJ2-3,TRBV7-9,TRBD1,TGTGCCAGCAGCTTCGGGACAGGGGATCAACCAGATACGCAGTATTTT,CASSFGTGDQPDTQYF
few,TRBJ1-4,TRBV11-2,NA,TGTGCCAGCCGTAGACAGCCGAATGAAAAACTGTTTTTT,CASRRQPNEKLFF
NA,TRBJ1-6,TRBV30,NA,TGTGCCTGGACAGGAACCTATAATTCACCCCTCCACTTT,CAWTGTYNSPLHF
NA,TRBJ1-6,TRBV7-9,TRBD1,TGTGCCAGCAGCCCTACCGGGACAGGGCTCTCCTATAATTCACCCCTCCACTTT,CASSPTGTGLSYNSPLHF
NA,TRBJ1-2,TRBV4-1,NA,TGCGCCAGCAGCCAAGCCGTAGTCACGCCTAACTATGGCTACACCTTC,CASSQAVVTPNYGYTF
NA,TRBJ1-2,TRBV29-1,NA,TGCAGCGTTGCCCCACAGAACGCCGTCAACTATGGCTACACCTTC,CSVAPQNAVNYGYTF
once,TRBJ1-6,TRBV19,NA,TGTGCCAGTACCCGGGACACAGATAATTCACCCCTCCACTTT,CASTRDTDNSPLHF
NA,TRBJ1-2,TRBV28,NA,TGTGCCAGCAGTTTGCGGGGGGGTCCCCCAACCTATGGCTACACCTTC,CASSLRGGPPTYGYTF
once,TRBJ1-5,TRBV7-8,TRBD1,TGTGCCAGCAGCAAAACTCACAGGGGGATTCAGCCCCAGCATTTT,CASSKTHRGIQPQHF
NA,TRBJ2-2,TRBV2,NA,TGTGCCAGCAGTCTCACACGGAACACCGGGGAGCTGTTTTTT,CASSLTRNTGELFF
NA,TRBJ2-7,TRBV4-2,TRBD1,TGTGCCAGCAGCCCTGGGACAGGGGATCGGTACGAGCAGTACTTC,CASSPGTGDRYEQYF
NA,TRBJ1-6,TRBV27,TRBD1,TGTGCCAGCTCGCTGACAGGGCTAATGCCCCTCCACTTT,CASSLTGLMPLHF
NA,TRBJ1-1,TRBV12-2,NA,TGTGCAAGTCGCTCCTTATCGGGTCCTCGACGAACTGAAGCTTTCTTT,CASRSLSGPRRTEAFF
NA,TRBJ1-4,TRBV28,TRBD1,TGTGCCAGCAGTCTACCGGGACAGGGGAATGAAAAACTGTTTTTT,CASSLPGQGNEKLFF
NA,TRBJ1-6,TRBV15,NA,TGTGCCACCAGCAGAGGCGGTCCCCGCCACTATAATTCACCCCTCCACTTT,CATSRGGPRHYNSPLHF
once,TRBJ1-4,TRBV5-1,NA,TGCGCCAGCAGTTTAAGAGGAGCAGGGTCCGAAAAACTGTTTTTT,CASSLRGAGSEKLFF
NA,TRBJ1-1,TRBV12-3/TRBV12-4,NA,TGTGCCAGCACCACCGGGGGGAGGGCTTTCTTT,CASTTGGRAFF
NA,TRBJ1-5,TRBV6-6,NA,TGTGCCAGCAGTTACTCCCTTGATCAGCCCCAGCATTTT,CASSYSLDQPQHF
NA,TRBJ2-1,TRBV7-2,NA,TGTGCCAGCAGCTTAGGAGGTGAGCAGTTCTTC,CASSLGGEQFF
NA,TRBJ1-3,TRBV5-5,NA,TGTGCCAGCAACAGGGAAACATCTGGAAACACCATATATTTT,CASNRETSGNTIYF
NA,TRBJ2-7,TRBV7-8,NA,TGTGCCAGCAGCGTACGACTATCCTACGAGCAGTACTTC,CASSVRLSYEQYF
NA,TRBJ1-2,TRBV29-1,NA,TGCAGCGTTGGGAGGGAAGGTGGCTATGGCTACACCTTC,CSVGREGGYGYTF
NA,TRBJ2-1,TRBV4-1,TRBD2,TGCGCCAGCAGCCAAGATAACCAGCGGGGGCTAAATGAGCAGTTCTTC,CASSQDNQRGLNEQFF